The entry below gives a single T cell receptor beta chain sequence along with its context. Its antigen is not identified. Assay used: immunoSEQ multiplex PCR; TCRdb lists only in-frame clones, some missing. The table has fewer than 85,000 clones, roughly 94% seen once. CDR1 MGHRA and CDR2 YSYEKL come from the germline V gene. The length of the CDR3 is 14 residues. V was clipped by 0 bases and J by 8 bases; unmatched bases: 6. This sample was included in a study of graft-versus-host responses after intestinal transplantation. Study at large: For two to four years after anti-thymocyte globulin induction, all recipients took tacrolimus and steroids. Whole-study findings and limits: Researchers found GvH clones in recipient marrow, and some showed up first in ileum or blood.

This chain joins TRBV4-1 and TRBJ1-2; TRBD1 agrees at 7 bases. The source is a human donor who received an intestinal transplant. Source: unstimulated CD8+ T cells sorted from spleen or lymph node cells, taken before intestinal transplant. The CDR3 sequence is CASSQDLDREGYTF. The CDR3 DNA sequence: TGCGCCAGCAGCCAAGACCTTGACAGGGAAGGCTACACCTTC.